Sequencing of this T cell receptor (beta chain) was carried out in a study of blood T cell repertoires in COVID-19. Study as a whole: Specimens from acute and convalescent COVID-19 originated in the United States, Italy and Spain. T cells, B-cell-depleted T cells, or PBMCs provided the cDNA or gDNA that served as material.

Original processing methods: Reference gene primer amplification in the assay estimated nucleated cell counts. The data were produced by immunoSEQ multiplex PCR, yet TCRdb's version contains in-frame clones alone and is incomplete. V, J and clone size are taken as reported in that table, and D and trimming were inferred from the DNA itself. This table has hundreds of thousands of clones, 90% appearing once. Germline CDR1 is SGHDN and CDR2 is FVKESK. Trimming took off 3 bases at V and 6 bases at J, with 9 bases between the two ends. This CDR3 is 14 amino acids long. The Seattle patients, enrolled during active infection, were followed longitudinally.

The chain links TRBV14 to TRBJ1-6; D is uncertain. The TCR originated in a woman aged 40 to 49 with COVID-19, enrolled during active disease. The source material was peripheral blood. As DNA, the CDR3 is TGTGCCAGCAGCCAGGAGTTCCCTAATTCACCCCTCCACTTT. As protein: CASSQEFPNSPLHF.